These 22 T cell receptor beta chains came from one sample sequenced in a study of T-cell reconstitution after alpha-beta-depleted transplantation in children. Unique molecular identifiers were built into the TCRbeta library. In TCRdb, the PCR reads were re-called with MiXCR into one record per CDR3 protein. There are fewer than 550,000 distinct CDR3 sequences in the sample; roughly 10% occur only once, and nearly 5.5% lies in the top ten. This specimen consisted of PBMCs from the stem cell graft donor, obtained from the stem cell graft. The origin of the receptors is a human donor who donated a stem cell graft to a child with acute myeloid leukemia.

This clonotype was observed a handful of times. The rearrangement uses TRBV6-5 and TRBJ2-3, with TRBD1 matching over 9 bases. Germline CDR1 reads MNHEY; CDR2 reads SVGAGI. CDR3 size: 16 residues. J lost 1 base, V lost 2 bases, and 4 bases had no gene match. The CDR3 nucleotides are TGTGCCAGCAGTTACACAGGGGGCGCTGGCACAGATACGCAGTATTTT. It codes for CASSYTGGAGTDTQYF.

In its sample, this clonotype was seen a few times. The chain links TRBV5-6 to TRBJ2-5, with D uncertain. This CDR3 contains 12 residues. The germline V and J ends were trimmed by 4 bases and 9 bases, with 13 bases remaining between them. Per germline, CDR1 SGHDT and CDR2 YYEEEE. CDR3 DNA sequence: TGTGCCAGCAGCAAAGATCCTCTGGCCCAGTACTTC. Its protein is CASSKDPLAQYF.

Concerning this clonotype: At one end, the junction sequence differs from germline, possibly due to a read error. The rearrangement joins TRBV3-1 to TRBJ2-5; D could derive from TRBD1 or TRBD2 (6 bases each). Germline CDR1 reads LGHDT; CDR2 reads YNNKEL (reference sequence). The CDR3 totals 17 residues. The CDR3 loop reads CASCQVLPGAGQETQYF. CDR3 DNA: TGTGCCAGCTGCCAAGTTCTCCCGGGGGCGGGGCAAGAGACCCAGTACTTC.

The chain employs TRBV12-3 or TRBV12-4 and TRBJ1-1, with a weak D call TRBD1 (5 bases). The CDR3 totals 15 residues. The V end was cut by 5 bases, the J end by 1 base, with 14 bases between. CDR3 bases: TGTGCCAGCAGTCAAGATTGGGACGGGAACACTGAAGCTTTCTTT. Its protein product is CASSQDWDGNTEAFF.

A few counts support this clonotype. The chain couples TRBV6-1 to TRBJ1-2; tentatively, D is TRBD1 (5 bases). The ends were cut back, 2 bases at V and 7 bases at J, with 11 bases in the middle. CDR1 and CDR2 from the germline V gene are MNHNS and SASEGT. The CDR3 runs to 13 residues. The chain's CDR3 is CASSEHGTVGYTF. The CDR3 DNA sequence: TGTGCCAGCAGTGAACATGGGACGGTTGGCTACACCTTC.

This clonotype was picked up a small number of times. The genes are TRBV5-1 and TRBJ2-1; weak D call: TRBD2 (5 bases). The CDR3 contains 16 residues. Looked up from germline, CDR1 is SGHRS and CDR2 is YFSETQ. V lost 0 bases and J lost 0, with 10 bases in between. CDR3 sequence reads: CASSLARGSSYNEQFF. In DNA, the CDR3 is TGCGCCAGCAGCTTGGCTAGAGGGAGCTCCTACAATGAGCAGTTCTTC.

V usage is TRBV5-1 and J usage is TRBJ2-5; perhaps TRBD1 as D (6 bases). V was cut by 5 bases and J by 5 bases, with 13 bases left in between. CDR1 SGHRS and CDR2 YFSETQ come from the germline V gene. There are 13 residues in the CDR3. The CDR3 DNA reads TGCGCCAGCAGGAGGCAGGGGAGTGAGACCCAGTACTTC. As protein: CASRRQGSETQYF.

The chain is built from TRBV3-1 and TRBJ2-4; D is possibly TRBD2 (6 bases). In germline, CDR1 is LGHDT, CDR2 YNNKEL (reference sequence). The CDR3 length is 14 residues. The V and J ends lost 0 bases and 6 bases respectively, with 9 bases between them. The CDR3 nucleotides read TGTGCCAGCAGCCAAGATGTGGGGGGAAACATTCAGTACTTC. Its translation is CASSQDVGGNIQYF.

This chain links TRBV20-1 with TRBJ2-3; 8 bases are shared with TRBD2. Germline loops: CDR1 DFQATT, CDR2 SNEGSKA (reference sequence). There are 14 residues in the CDR3. With V trimmed by 5 bases and J by 4 bases, 8 bases remained unmatched. CDR3 sequence (DNA): TGCAGTGCTCCCATGGCGGGGGGCGCAGATACGCAGTATTTT. Amino acid sequence: CSAPMAGGADTQYF.

This clonotype has at least ten counts. V and J are TRBV20-1 and TRBJ1-1; 8 bases line up with TRBD1. Germline V CDR1 and CDR2: DFQATT, SNEGSKA (reference sequence). With 6 bases clipped from V and 12 bases from J, the junction kept 6 bases outside the gene matches. The CDR3 runs to 10 residues. The CDR3 loop is CSAPWDRPFF. The CDR3 DNA sequence: TGCAGTGCGCCCTGGGACAGGCCTTTCTTT.

This clonotype appeared many times. V and J are TRBV29-1 and TRBJ1-1; D call uncertain. The V gene's germline CDR1 is SQVTM and CDR2 ANQGSEA. V dropped 5 bases and J dropped 8 bases, with 15 bases sitting between them. The CDR3 is 12 residues long. The CDR3 sequence is CSVPGIAGEAFF. The CDR3 region has the DNA TGCAGCGTTCCCGGCATAGCCGGGGAAGCTTTCTTT.

This clonotype came up many times. The CDR3 here is CASSLGGPSSGNTIYF. In DNA form, the CDR3 reads TGTGCCAGCAGCTTAGGCGGGCCATCCTCTGGAAACACCATATATTTT. The chain employs TRBV7-9 and TRBJ1-3; D gene uncertain. The germline CDR1 and CDR2 sequences are SEHNR and FQNEAQ (reference sequence). This CDR3 comprises 16 residues. V lost 1 base, J lost 0 bases, and 10 bases lay in between.

This clonotype was seen more than once but under ten times. V usage is TRBV5-1 and J usage is TRBJ2-7, with a tentative D call TRBD1 (5 bases). Germline V gives CDR1 SGHRS, CDR2 YFSETQ. V lost 0 bases to trimming and J lost 2 bases, with 9 bases between them. The CDR3 length is 14 residues. This CDR3 reads CASSLGGQAYEQYF. The CDR3 DNA reads as TGCGCCAGCAGCTTGGGGGGCCAGGCCTACGAGCAGTACTTC.

At least ten counts were recorded for this clonotype. This chain uses TRBV4-3 with TRBJ2-2; D remains ambiguous. V gave up 5 bases and J gave up 1 base, with 11 bases separating them. CDR3 length: 15 amino acids. Germline assignment: CDR1 LGHNA and CDR2 YSLEER. CDR3 coding DNA: TGCGCCAGCAGCGGGTCGTGGCGGAACACCGGGGAGCTGTTTTTT. Amino acids: CASSGSWRNTGELFF.

This clonotype has a count of ten or more. This chain uses TRBV6-4 with TRBJ2-3; 10 nucleotides line up with TRBD2. The CDR3 runs to 14 residues. With 6 bases clipped from V and 4 bases from J, the junction kept 4 bases outside the gene matches. Germline V gene data show CDR1 as MRHNA and CDR2 as SNTAGT. The CDR3 loop reads CASSPLAGADTQYF. CDR3 bases: TGTGCCAGCAGCCCCCTAGCGGGAGCAGATACGCAGTATTTT.

This clonotype was found many times. This CDR3 reads CASSQPGSSPLHF. The CDR3 DNA reads as TGCGCCAGCAGCCAGCCAGGGAGTTCACCCCTCCACTTT. The chain uses TRBV4-1 and TRBJ1-6; tentatively, D is TRBD1 (5 bases). CDR1 and CDR2 from the germline V gene are MGHRA and YSYEKL. CDR3 size: 13 residues. The germline V and J ends were trimmed by 3 bases and 9 bases, with 9 bases remaining between them.

This clonotype was detected a few times. V is TRBV30 and J is TRBJ2-7, with 11 bases matching TRBD1. The CDR3 runs to 13 residues. The J segment lost 4 bases and the V segment lost 3 bases, leaving 2 bases of the junction unmatched. Looked up from germline, CDR1 is GTSNPN and CDR2 is SVGIG (reference sequence). CDR3 sequence reads: CAWRDRGLYEQYF. CDR3 in DNA: TGTGCCTGGAGGGACAGGGGGCTATACGAGCAGTACTTC. Full variable domain (rest looked up from reference TRBV30 and TRBJ2-7): SQTIHQWPATLVQPVGSPLSLECTVEGTSNPNLYWYRQAAGRGLQLLFYSVGIGQISSEVPQNLSASRPQDRQFILSSKKLLLSDSGFYLCAWRDRGLYEQYFGPGTRLTVT.

The chain joins TRBV4-1 to TRBJ2-2, with D possibly matching TRBD1 (7 bases). V was clipped by 0 bases and J by 8 bases, with 13 bases between them. Per germline, CDR1 MGHRA and CDR2 YSYEKL. CDR3 length equals 15 residues. The CDR3 is CASSQEATGRGELFF. CDR3 DNA sequence: TGCGCCAGCAGCCAAGAAGCGACAGGGAGGGGGGAGCTGTTTTTT.

This clonotype was seen more than once but under ten times. The chain is built from TRBV6-5 and TRBJ2-7; D is undetermined. CDR1 is MNHEY and CDR2 is SVGAGI in the germline V gene. The CDR3 consists of 11 residues. The V end lost 4 bases, the J end lost 7 bases, and 8 bases lay between the germline ends. CDR3: CASSSPSEQYF. The CDR3 DNA reads TGTGCCAGCAGTTCCCCGAGTGAGCAGTACTTC.

This clonotype has a handful of counts. V and J are TRBV12-3 or TRBV12-4 and TRBJ2-7; 11 bases match TRBD2. After removal of 6 bases from V and 0 bases from J, the junction contained 4 bases not matched to a gene. This CDR3 contains 15 residues. The DNA for the CDR3 is TGTGCCAGCAGGGGCGGGACTAGCGGCTCCTACGAGCAGTACTTC. Its translation: CASRGGTSGSYEQYF.

The J gene is TRBJ2-3, the V gene TRBV4-3; D not certain. The germline V and J ends were trimmed by 0 bases and 7 bases, with 8 bases remaining between them. This CDR3 contains 13 residues. Germline V CDR1 and CDR2: LGHNA, YSLEER. Here the CDR3 reads CASSQDSANTQYF. DNA for the CDR3: TGCGCCAGCAGCCAAGATTCGGCCAATACGCAGTATTTT.

In its sample, this clonotype was seen many times. V gene TRBV4-2 combines with J gene TRBJ2-3, with a possible D match to TRBD1 (5 bases). Trimming removed 0 bases from V and 6 bases from J, with 19 bases in between. Per germline, CDR1 LGHNA and CDR2 YNFKEQ. This CDR3 is built from 17 residues. This CDR3 is CASSQDQRLDKLDTQYF. The CDR3, as DNA: TGTGCCAGCAGCCAAGATCAACGCCTGGACAAACTGGATACGCAGTATTTT.